The 23 T cell receptor beta chains in this list originate from one sample, sequenced in a study of long-term antiretroviral therapy in people with HIV (dated by TCRdb to the early 2020s). The immunoSEQ hsTCRB v3.0 assay was used at survey level resolution for TRB variable region sequencing. The immuneACCESS repertoire file appears here via TCRdb, limited to in-frame rearrangements. These files lack a portion of the clones; in checked studies, under half of the deficit traces to unresolved V genes, and the cause of the others is not known. Recorded for this sample are roughly 20,000 clones; 78% of them occurred a single time. The leading ten clones occupy approximately 7.8% of the sample. The specimen was unsorted PBMCs, collected at the start of antiretroviral therapy, before treatment. These receptors were collected from a woman between 40 and 55 years old with HIV.

V is TRBV25-1 and J is TRBJ2-1, with D unclear. The V gene lost 6 bases and the J gene lost 1 base, with 1 base spanning the gap. The germline CDR1 and CDR2 sequences are MGHDK and SYGVNS. The CDR3 runs to 11 residues. CDR3 sequence reads: CASRSYNEQFF. CDR3 coding DNA: TGTGCCAGCAGGTCCTACAATGAGCAGTTCTTC.

Note on this clone: One end of the junction varies from germline; a read error may be responsible. V is TRBV29-1 and J is TRBJ2-5; 8 bases align to TRBD1. The germline CDR1 and CDR2 sequences are SQVTM and ANQGSEA. The CDR3 runs to 13 residues. The CDR3 sequence: CSVEGQGAVTQYF. The CDR3 DNA reads as TGCAGCGTCGAAGGGCAGGGGGCAGTGACCCAGTACTTC.

V gene TRBV7-2 combines with J gene TRBJ2-7; TRBD2 is a possible D gene (5 bases). Germline CDR1 SGHTA, CDR2 FQGNSA. The CDR3 loop spans 16 amino acids. The V gene lost 1 base and the J gene lost 7 bases, with 20 bases spanning the gap. Here the CDR3 DNA reads TGTGCCAGCAGCTTAGTTGGACGGAGGTTCTATGGGGAGCAGTACTTC. Its protein is CASSLVGRRFYGEQYF.

This clone has more than one count but fewer than ten. The CDR3 sequence: CASSQGANQPQHF. The CDR3 coding sequence is TGTGCCAGCAGCCAAGGGGCCAATCAGCCCCAGCATTTT. The rearrangement joins TRBV14 to TRBJ1-5; D is ambiguous. This CDR3 is 13 amino acids long. Trimming took off 1 base at V and 3 bases at J, with 4 bases between the two ends. Germline CDR1 and CDR2: SGHDN and FVKESK.

The V gene is TRBV14, the J gene TRBJ2-7; no clear D. Germline-derived CDR1 and CDR2 are SGHDN and FVKESK. V was pared by 1 base and J by 4 bases, with 11 bases between. The CDR3 loop spans 14 amino acids. The CDR3 DNA is TGTGCCAGCAGCCAAGCGCAAGCCAGTTACGAGCAGTACTTC. Amino acid sequence: CASSQAQASYEQYF.

The V call is TRBV28, the J call TRBJ1-1, with unresolved D. The V end was cut by 10 bases, the J end by 11 bases, with 8 bases between. Germline-derived CDR1 and CDR2 are MDHEN and SYDVKM. The CDR3 loop spans 8 amino acids. CDR3 DNA: TGTGCCATTAACAATGCTTTCTTT. Translated, it gives CAINNAFF.

The chain employs TRBV18 and TRBJ2-3, with 7 bases matching TRBD2. Per the germline V gene, CDR1 is KGHSH and CDR2 is LQKENI. The CDR3 is 16 amino acids. The V segment lost 1 base and the J segment 2 bases; nucleotides outside the gene matches: 6. The CDR3 reads CASSPLGGGNTDTQYF. CDR3 DNA: TGTGCCAGCTCACCACTAGGCGGGGGTAACACAGATACGCAGTATTTT. The full variable domain, rest sourced from reference TRBV18 and TRBJ2-3, is NAGVMQNPRHLVRRRGQEARLRCSPMKGHSHVYWYRQLPEEGLKFMVYLQKENIIDESGMPKERFSAEFPKEGPSILRIQQVVRGDSAAYFCASSPLGGGNTDTQYFGPGTRLTVL.

The chain couples TRBV9 to TRBJ1-1; TRBD1 might be the D (6 bases). The V end lost 3 bases, the J end lost 4 bases, and 13 bases lay between the germline ends. The length of the CDR3 is 14 residues. Germline values: CDR1 SGDLS, CDR2 YYNGEE. Here the CDR3 DNA reads TGTGCCAGCAGCGCCTCGGGGGGGGCCACTGAAGCTTTCTTT. Amino acid sequence: CASSASGGATEAFF.

The rearrangement uses TRBV5-1 and TRBJ2-3; D possibly matches TRBD1 or TRBD2 (5 bases each). Germline V gene lookup returns CDR1 SGHRS and CDR2 YFSETQ. This CDR3 spans 14 amino acids. Trimming pared 4 bases from V and 0 bases from J, leaving 9 bases between. CDR3 nucleotide sequence: TGCGCCAGCAGCCCCGGGACCAGCACAGATACGCAGTATTTT. Its translation: CASSPGTSTDTQYF.

The V and J genes are TRBV7-2 and TRBJ2-1; perhaps D is TRBD1 or TRBD2 (5 bases each). V lost 2 bases and J 5 bases, leaving 13 bases between the germline ends. Looked up from germline, CDR1 is SGHTA and CDR2 is FQGNSA. The CDR3 spans 15 residues. DNA of the CDR3: TGTGCCAGCAGCTTATGGGACGCTGGGGACAATGAGCAGTTCTTC. Its protein product is CASSLWDAGDNEQFF.

The chain combines TRBV30 with TRBJ1-1, with D tentatively TRBD1 (6 bases). Per germline, CDR1 GTSNPN and CDR2 SVGIG (reference sequence). V dropped 0 bases and J dropped 2 bases, with 13 bases sitting between them. The CDR3 runs to 15 residues. The CDR3 sequence is CAWSVFGQRNTEAFF. Here the CDR3 DNA reads TGTGCCTGGAGTGTATTCGGACAGCGTAACACTGAAGCTTTCTTT.

The rearrangement uses TRBV7-2 and TRBJ2-7; TRBD1 matches at 10 bases. Losses at the gene ends were 7 bases for V and 3 bases for J; bases not matched to a gene: 9. Germline-derived CDR1 and CDR2 are SGHTA and FQGNSA. The CDR3 has 15 amino acids. The CDR3 loop reads CASTDGDRGDYEQYF. CDR3 sequence (DNA): TGTGCCAGCACCGACGGGGACAGGGGAGACTACGAGCAGTACTTC. Using reference TRBV7-2 and TRBJ2-7 for the parts outside the CDR3, the full variable domain is GAGVSQSPSNKVTEKGKDVELRCDPISGHTALYWYRQSLGQGLEFLIYFQGNSAPDKSGLPSDRFSAERTGGSVSTLTIQRTQQEDSAVYLCASTDGDRGDYEQYFGPGTRLTVT.

The rearrangement links TRBV28 to TRBJ2-1; D unclear. V lost 1 base and J lost 5, with 12 bases in between. CDR3 size: 15 residues. Germline CDR1 is MDHEN and CDR2 is SYDVKM. The CDR3 spells CASSLLTRRDNEQFF. The CDR3 region has the DNA TGTGCCAGCAGTTTATTAACCCGCAGAGACAATGAGCAGTTCTTC.

This clone has just one count. The rearrangement links TRBV6-6 to TRBJ1-1; D not resolved. The CDR3 contains 11 residues. Trimming stripped 4 bases from V and 8 bases from J, with 8 bases between. Per germline, CDR1 MNHNY and CDR2 SVGAGI (reference sequence). CDR3 sequence reads: CASSFDFEAFF. Here the CDR3 DNA reads TGTGCCAGCAGTTTTGATTTCGAAGCTTTCTTT.

The chain combines TRBV28 with TRBJ2-1; 11 positions agree with TRBD2. V lost 10 bases and J lost 6; bases outside the gene matches: 23. The CDR3 runs to 19 residues. Per the germline V gene, CDR1 is MDHEN and CDR2 is SYDVKM. CDR3 sequence (DNA): TGTGCCACCGCCAACCCTAGACTAGCGGGGCCTTCGGTTCCCAATGAGCAGTTCTTC. Translation: CATANPRLAGPSVPNEQFF.

This chain uses TRBV7-8 with TRBJ1-2, with TRBD1 matching 9 bases. The germline CDR1 and CDR2 sequences are SGHVS and FQNEAQ. The J segment lost 5 bases and the V segment lost 5 bases, leaving 12 bases of the junction unmatched. The CDR3 spans 16 residues. The CDR3 is CASSPMGQGPSYGYTF. The CDR3 bases are TGTGCCAGCAGCCCGATGGGACAGGGACCCTCATATGGCTACACCTTC.

This chain uses TRBV2 with TRBJ1-4, with unresolved D. CDR3 length: 14 amino acids. With 4 bases removed from V and 4 bases from J, the gap between germline ends came to 10 bases. Per the germline V gene, CDR1 is SNHLY and CDR2 is FYNNEI. CDR3 sequence: CASSVPQLNEKLFF. The CDR3 nucleotides are TGTGCCAGCAGTGTGCCACAGCTTAATGAAAAACTGTTTTTT.

CDR3 nucleotides: TGTGCCAGCAGCCAAGAGGGACTAGCGGGGGATGTGAATACGCAGTATTTT. Its translation: CASSQEGLAGDVNTQYF. The chain uses TRBV4-2 and TRBJ2-3; 14 bases agree with TRBD2. J was trimmed by 7 bases and V by 0 bases; bases with no gene match: 6. Germline CDR1 and CDR2: LGHNA and YNFKEQ. There are 17 residues in the CDR3.

The sample holds a few counts of this clone. The CDR3 coding sequence is TGTGCCAGCAGCTTCGAGGTGTCCGGGGCCAACGTCCTGACTTTC. Amino acid sequence: CASSFEVSGANVLTF. The genes are TRBV11-2 and TRBJ2-6; D gene uncertain. Trimming stripped 3 bases from V and 4 bases from J, with 10 bases between. CDR3 size: 15 residues. CDR1 is SGHAT and CDR2 is FQNNGV in the germline V gene.

J is TRBJ2-7 and V is TRBV11-2, with unresolved D. This CDR3 has 14 residues. CDR1 SGHAT and CDR2 FQNNGV come from the germline V gene. V lost 0 bases to trimming and J lost 2 bases, with 8 bases between them. The CDR3 coding sequence is TGTGCCAGCAGCTTAGATGGCGTAACCTACGAGCAGTACTTC. Its translation: CASSLDGVTYEQYF.

The chain links TRBV11-1 to TRBJ2-7; D might be TRBD2 (6 bases). Trimming took 3 bases from V and 4 from J, leaving 7 bases between them. Germline loops: CDR1 SGHAT, CDR2 FQDESV (reference sequence). The CDR3 covers 12 residues. This CDR3 is CASSFGGYEQYF. DNA for the CDR3: TGTGCCAGCAGCTTCGGGGGATACGAGCAGTACTTC.

The rearrangement links TRBV1 to TRBJ2-1. TRBV1 corresponds to a pseudogene. The CDR3 covers 17 residues. Written as DNA, the CDR3 is TGCACCAGCAGCCTGAAACCAAGGACCACCAGGATTAATGAGCAGTTCTTC. This codes for CTSSLKPRTTRINEQFF.

The chain recombines TRBV6-1 with TRBJ2-7; D possibly corresponds to TRBD1 (5 bases). V gave up 4 bases and J gave up 7 bases, with 17 bases separating them. Germline V gives CDR1 MNHNS, CDR2 SASEGT. The CDR3 is 14 amino acids. CDR3 protein: CASSAGFLRAEQYF. The CDR3 bases are TGTGCCAGCAGTGCAGGGTTCCTACGAGCAGAGCAGTACTTC.